This T cell receptor (beta chain) is drawn from a study of a mutant IDH1 vaccine in newly diagnosed glioma. Overall study context: It was radiotherapy, temozolomide, or both that patients received previously, with most receiving both. Held at week 35, visit V12 was the safety follow-up, and visit V13 followed at week 47.

J lost 4 bases, V lost 5 bases, and 9 bases had no gene match. Germline V lookup: CDR1 SSHAT, CDR2 FNYEAQ (reference sequence). The CDR3 length is 18 residues. Remarks on this clone: As yet, its antigen is unknown.

Time point noted: week 35, safety follow-up. Each dose of the vaccine consisted of 300 ug of mutant IDH1 20-mer peptide, with topical imiquimod. Across weeks 1, 3, 5, 7, 11, 15, 19 and 23, patients received a vaccination each time, eight in all. In every donor, the tumor was a new WHO grade 3 or 4 IDH1-mutant, ATRX-lost astrocytoma. The assay was immunoSEQ multiplex PCR, and TCRdb's table has in-frame clones only and misses some. This sample has about 69,000 clones, with approximately 86% found just once. The chain is built from TRBV7-7 and TRBJ2-1; 15 positions match TRBD2. Sample: PBMCs, taken from a glioma patient whose treatment included an IDH1 peptide vaccine. The source is a man aged 25-45 years with glioma. The CDR3 region is CASSPTPGLAGGYNEQFF. The CDR3 nucleotides are TGTGCCAGCAGCCCGACGCCGGGACTAGCGGGAGGATACAATGAGCAGTTCTTC. The full variable domain, its missing parts supplied by reference TRBV7-7 and TRBJ2-1, is GAGVSQSPRYKVTKRGQDVTLRCDPISSHATLYWYQQALGQGPEFLTYFNYEAQPDKSGLPSDRFSAERPEGSISTLTIQRTEQRDSAMYRCASSPTPGLAGGYNEQFFGPGTRLTVL.